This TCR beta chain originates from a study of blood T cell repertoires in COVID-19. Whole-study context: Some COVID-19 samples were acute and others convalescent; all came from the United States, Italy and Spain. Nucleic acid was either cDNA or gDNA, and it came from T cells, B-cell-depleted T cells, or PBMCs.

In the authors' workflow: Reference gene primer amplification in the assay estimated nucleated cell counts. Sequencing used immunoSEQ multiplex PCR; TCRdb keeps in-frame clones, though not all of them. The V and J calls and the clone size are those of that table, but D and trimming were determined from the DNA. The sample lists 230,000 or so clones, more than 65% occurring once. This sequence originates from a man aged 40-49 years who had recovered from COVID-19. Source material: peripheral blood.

The CDR3 protein is CASSGAGQGETQYF. In DNA, the CDR3 is TGCGCCAGCAGCGGCGCGGGCCAGGGGGAGACCCAGTACTTC. This chain connects TRBV5-1 to TRBJ2-5; D is perhaps TRBD1 (6 bases). V was pared by 4 bases and J by 5 bases, with 15 bases between. Germline CDR1 SGHRS, CDR2 YFSETQ. The CDR3 runs 14 residues.